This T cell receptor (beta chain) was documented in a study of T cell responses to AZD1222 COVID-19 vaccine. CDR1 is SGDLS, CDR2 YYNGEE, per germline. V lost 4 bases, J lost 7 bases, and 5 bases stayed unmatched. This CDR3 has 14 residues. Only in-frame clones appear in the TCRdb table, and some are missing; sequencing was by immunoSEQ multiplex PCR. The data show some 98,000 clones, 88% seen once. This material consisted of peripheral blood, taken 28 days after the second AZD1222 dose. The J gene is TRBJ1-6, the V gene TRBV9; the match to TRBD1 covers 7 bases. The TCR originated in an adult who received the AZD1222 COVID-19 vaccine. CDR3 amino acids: CASSPQGGNSPLHF. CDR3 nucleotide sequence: TGTGCCAGCAGCCCCCAAGGGGGCAATTCACCCCTCCACTTT.